The clone carrying this T cell receptor beta chain was detected ten times or more. Its antigen is not known. This CDR3 comprises 15 residues. The germline V gene has CDR1 MNHEY and CDR2 SMNVEV (reference sequence). V lost 1 base to trimming and J lost 3 bases, with 13 bases between them. Quantitative 5'-RACE with molecular barcodes was used to make the TCR beta libraries. Via MiXCR, TCRdb re-called the 5' RACE reads, giving one row per CDR3 protein. This table has roughly 490,000 distinct CDR3 sequences, over 4% appearing once. The source of the sample is a study of CD8 T cells in ankylosing spondylitis. Regarding the study as a whole: Disease-linked clones were CD8+ and relatively rare in peripheral blood. Significantly higher representation of disease-linked clones was reported for matched ankylosing spondylitis synovial fluid. Several of the motif variants were reported before in synovial fluid and blood from reactive arthritis. One TCR beta motif, made up of under ten highly homologous variants, appeared characteristic of ankylosing spondylitis blood.

The sequencing input was blood, either unsorted or a sorted T cell fraction (not recorded which). The source of this sequence is a male donor with ankylosing spondylitis. The chain joins TRBV27 to TRBJ2-7, with D possibly being TRBD2 (6 bases). CDR3 sequence reads: CASSLFPGDGYEQYF. Here the CDR3 DNA reads TGTGCCAGCAGTTTATTTCCGGGGGACGGCTACGAGCAGTACTTC.